The entry that follows covers one T cell receptor (beta chain) sequence. There are 12 residues in the CDR3. Germline lookup yields CDR1 SGHTA and CDR2 FQGNSA. Trimming pared 4 bases from V and 7 bases from J, leaving 7 bases between. Original processing notes: Reference gene primers were amplified, and this amplification served to estimate nucleated cell counts. Assay: immunoSEQ multiplex PCR; the TCRdb copy retains only in-frame clones and omits some. Clone size and the V and J calls come from that table; the DNA yielded D and trimming. The sample carries fewer than 200,000 clones, 88% recorded once. This sample is drawn from a study of blood T cell repertoires in COVID-19. Donors in Cohort 3 who had recovered were those with two negative PCRs, healthcare professional clearance, or resolution of their symptoms.

What was sequenced was PBMCs or T cells enriched from blood (not recorded which). The origin of this receptor is a woman aged 18-29 years who had recovered from COVID-19. This rearrangement joins TRBV7-2 to TRBJ2-2, with D hard to call. For the CDR3, the DNA is TGTGCCAGCAGCTACCCTAACGGGGAGCTGTTTTTT. Encoded protein: CASSYPNGELFF.